The rows below give T cell receptor beta chains drawn from one sample of a study of blood T cell repertoires in COVID-19. Clones were read by immunoSEQ multiplex PCR, and TCRdb kept only the in-frame ones, dropping some. Of 330,000 or so clones in the sample, roughly 90% were seen once. Input material: PBMCs or T cells enriched from blood (not recorded which). These TCRs come from a woman in her twenties or thirties who had recovered from COVID-19. CDR3s include the opening cysteine and the closing phenylalanine or tryptophan. Fields, in order: J gene, clone size, V gene, D gene, CDR3 DNA, CDR3 protein. D genes are given only for firm matches. Size values are once, few and many counts, or a class for expanded clones, and some rows have none.

>TRBJ2-5|NA|TRBV7-2|TRBD1
TGTGCCAGCAGCTTCCGACAGGGACGAGAGACCCAGTACTTC
CASSFRQGRETQYF
>TRBJ1-1|NA|TRBV5-1|NA
TGCGCCAGCAGACAGGGAACGAACACTGAAGCTTTCTTT
CASRQGTNTEAFF
>TRBJ2-2|NA|TRBV5-1|NA
TGCGCCAGCAGCCGCGGGGTGGCGAACACCGGGGAGCTGTTTTTT
CASSRGVANTGELFF
>TRBJ1-5|NA|TRBV7-9|TRBD1
TGTGCCAGCAGCCCACCCGGGACAGGGGGCAATCAGCCCCAGCATTTT
CASSPPGTGGNQPQHF
>TRBJ1-6|NA|TRBV5-1|NA
TGCGCCAGCAGCTTGCTGACAGTTCCCAATTCACCCCTCCACTTT
CASSLLTVPNSPLHF
>TRBJ1-5|NA|TRBV25-1|TRBD1
TGTGCCAGCAGTACTACAGGGGGCAATCAGCCCCAGCATTTT
CASSTTGGNQPQHF
>TRBJ2-7|once|TRBV4-2|TRBD2
TGTGCCAGCGCAGGAAGACTAGCGGGCGAGTACGAGCAGTACTTC
CASAGRLAGEYEQYF
>TRBJ1-2|NA|TRBV5-1|TRBD1
TGCGCCAGCAGCCGGGACAGCTTCGGCTACACCTTC
CASSRDSFGYTF
>TRBJ1-1|NA|TRBV2|NA
TGTGCCAGCAGTGTAGTGGGTCCGGGGACTGAAGCTTTCTTT
CASSVVGPGTEAFF
>TRBJ2-1|NA|TRBV11-2|NA
TGTGCCAGCAGCTTAGACGCTGATCTACTCTACAATGAGCAGTTCTTC
CASSLDADLLYNEQFF
>TRBJ2-3|NA|TRBV2|TRBD1
TGTGCCAGCAGTCTCCCGACAGGGGGAATTATCGCAGATACGCAGTATTTT
CASSLPTGGIIADTQYF
>TRBJ1-1|NA|TRBV19|NA
TGTGCCAGCATGGTAGACAGGCGTGGCACTGAAGCTTTCTTT
CASMVDRRGTEAFF
>TRBJ2-3|NA|TRBV27|NA
TGTGCCAGCGGGCAGCTTAGCACAGATACGCAGTATTTT
CASGQLSTDTQYF
>TRBJ2-1|NA|TRBV11-2|TRBD1
TGTGCCAGCAGCATAACGGCCGGGACAGGGTCCTACAATGAGCAGTTCTTC
CASSITAGTGSYNEQFF
>TRBJ2-7|NA|TRBV14|NA
TGTGCCAGCAGCCGGGGGCGGGCGGTAGGAGCCTACGAGCAGTACTTC
CASSRGRAVGAYEQYF